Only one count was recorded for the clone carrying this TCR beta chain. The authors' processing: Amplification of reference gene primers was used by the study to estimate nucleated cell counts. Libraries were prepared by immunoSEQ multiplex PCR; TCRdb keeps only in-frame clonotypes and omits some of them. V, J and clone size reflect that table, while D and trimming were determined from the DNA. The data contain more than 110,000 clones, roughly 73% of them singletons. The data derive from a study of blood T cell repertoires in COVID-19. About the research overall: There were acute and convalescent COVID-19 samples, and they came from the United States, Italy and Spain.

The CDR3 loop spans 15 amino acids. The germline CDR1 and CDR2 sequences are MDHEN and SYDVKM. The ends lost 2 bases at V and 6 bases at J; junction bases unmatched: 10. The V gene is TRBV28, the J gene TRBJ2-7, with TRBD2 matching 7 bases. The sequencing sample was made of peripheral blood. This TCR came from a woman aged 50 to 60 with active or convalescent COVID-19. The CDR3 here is CASSLPTRGVFEQYF. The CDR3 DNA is TGTGCCAGCAGTTTACCAACCCGGGGGGTCTTCGAGCAGTACTTC.